This entry lists 5 T cell receptor beta chains sequenced from one sample in a study of identical twins. TCRdb reprocessed the 5' RACE reads with MiXCR, giving one entry per CDR3 protein. The data hold 520,000 or so distinct CDR3 sequences, with roughly a fifth observed a single time. The same sample was also used in a study of T cells expressing NK-cell markers.

Sequencing input: CD4+ T cells sorted from blood. Every receptor here comes from a woman between 18 and 29 years old in good health.

The J gene is TRBJ2-7, the V gene TRBV27; D may correspond to TRBD1 or TRBD2 (6 bases each). This CDR3 contains 14 residues. Germline values: CDR1 MNHEY, CDR2 SMNVEV (reference sequence). The V and J ends lost 8 bases and 3 bases respectively, with 17 bases between them. Here the CDR3 reads CASRLSGAGYEQYF. CDR3 in DNA: TGTGCCAGCCGGTTGTCGGGGGCGGGCTACGAGCAGTACTTC.

CDR3 coding DNA: TGTGCCAGCAGTGAGGAGGGGACCAACCCCCGACTTTACAATGAGCAGTTCTTC. Its translation: CASSEEGTNPRLYNEQFF. V usage is TRBV6-1 and J usage is TRBJ2-1; D is perhaps TRBD2 (6 bases). Germline CDR1 and CDR2: MNHNS and SASEGT. V was clipped by 3 bases and J by 4 bases, with 22 bases between them. The CDR3 length is 18 residues.

This clonotype was observed many times. The V and J genes are TRBV10-3 and TRBJ1-2; TRBD1 might be the D (6 bases). The CDR3 covers 14 residues. V gave up 5 bases and J gave up 4 bases, with 14 bases separating them. From germline, CDR1 is ENHRY and CDR2 SYGVKD. The CDR3 here is CAISPADRSYGYTF. As DNA, the CDR3 is TGTGCCATCAGTCCCGCTGACAGGTCCTATGGCTACACCTTC.

This clonotype was counted between two and nine times. The chain employs TRBV20-1 and TRBJ2-3; 7 bases agree with TRBD1. With V trimmed by 2 bases and J by 0 bases, 5 bases remained unmatched. CDR1 is DFQATT and CDR2 is SNEGSKA in the germline V gene (reference sequence). The CDR3 covers 15 residues. The DNA for the CDR3 is TGCAGTGCTAGATATAACAGGGGTAGCACAGATACGCAGTATTTT. This codes for CSARYNRGSTDTQYF.

The chain employs TRBV29-1 and TRBJ1-1; D is uncertain. Germline V lookup: CDR1 SQVTM, CDR2 ANQGSEA. The CDR3 is 14 residues long. Trimming left V 5 bases short and J 0 bases short, with 13 bases between. The CDR3 is CSVRREPMNTEAFF. In nucleotides, the CDR3 is TGCAGCGTTCGTAGGGAACCAATGAACACTGAAGCTTTCTTT.